The 20 T cell receptor beta chains below were found in one sample sequenced in a study of shared clonotypes between healthy human individuals (dated by TCRdb to 2020 to 2022). Receptor libraries were prepared by the immunoSEQ multiplex PCR assay. In its TCRdb copy, this immuneACCESS table keeps in-frame sequences only and misses some clones. Where compared with another copy, unresolved V genes explain less than half of these, and the others have no known cause. This sample comprises some 2,500,000 clones, about nine tenths of them detected only once. Jointly, the top ten make up about 0.41% of the sample. The sequenced sample was naive CD4+ T cells from PBMCs. The sample's cell subset or site, from its label and the paper: CD45RA+ positively selected. These receptors were taken from a man aged 18-30 years in good health. Some clones in this sample may be carry-over from other donors' samples.

The rearrangement joins TRBV9 to TRBJ2-2; TRBD1 matches 7 bases. This CDR3 spans 16 amino acids. Trimming at V came to 4 bases and at J to 2 bases, leaving 8 bases not matched to a gene. Looked up from germline, CDR1 is SGDLS and CDR2 is YYNGEE. DNA for the CDR3: TGTGCCAGCAGCCCACGACAGGGTGAAAACACCGGGGAGCTGTTTTTT. Translated: CASSPRQGENTGELFF.

Remarks on this clone: This CDR3 is also generated by other DNA sequences in the sample. This rearrangement joins TRBV30 to TRBJ2-7, with D maybe TRBD2 (5 bases). V was cut by 0 bases and J by 3 bases, with 6 bases left in between. Germline CDR1 reads GTSNPN; CDR2 reads SVGIG (reference sequence). This CDR3 is 12 amino acids long. CDR3 nucleotide sequence: TGTGCCTGGAGTGTTGCGGGCTACGAGCAGTACTTC. Amino acid sequence: CAWSVAGYEQYF. The full variable domain, completed using reference TRBV30 and TRBJ2-7, is SQTIHQWPATLVQPVGSPLSLECTVEGTSNPNLYWYRQAAGRGLQLLFYSVGIGQISSEVPQNLSASRPQDRQFILSSKKLLLSDSGFYLCAWSVAGYEQYFGPGTRLTVT.

The chain is built from TRBV5-1 and TRBJ2-7, with 7 nucleotides matching TRBD2. CDR3 length: 15 residues. J gave up 6 bases and V 4 bases, and 13 bases lay outside the gene matches. Per germline, CDR1 SGHRS and CDR2 YFSETQ. The CDR3 here is CASSREGSVGPEQYF. The CDR3 DNA reads as TGCGCCAGCAGCAGGGAGGGGTCCGTTGGTCCCGAGCAGTACTTC. The variable domain in full, completed from reference TRBV5-1 and TRBJ2-7, reads KAGVTQTPRYLIKTRGQQVTLSCSPISGHRSVSWYQQTPGQGLQFLFEYFSETQRNKGNFPGRFSGRQFSNSRSEMNVSTLELGDSALYLCASSREGSVGPEQYFGPGTRLTVT.

Comments on this clone: Other nucleotide sequences from this sample produce the same CDR3. This chain joins TRBV5-1 and TRBJ2-3; 10 nucleotides line up with TRBD2. Looked up from germline, CDR1 is SGHRS and CDR2 is YFSETQ. This CDR3 is built from 16 residues. The ends lost 3 bases at V and 0 bases at J; junction bases unmatched: 4. CDR3 region: CASSSGLATSTDTQYF. In DNA form, the CDR3 reads TGCGCCAGCAGCTCGGGACTAGCGACAAGCACAGATACGCAGTATTTT.

The rearrangement joins TRBV5-1 to TRBJ1-4; D possibly corresponds to TRBD1 (5 bases). CDR3 size: 15 residues. Trimming took off 1 base at V and 7 bases at J, with 14 bases between the two ends. From germline, CDR1 is SGHRS and CDR2 YFSETQ. The CDR3 nucleotides read TGCGCCAGCAGCTTGTTAGGGGAGACGGGTGAAAAACTGTTTTTT. Translating gives CASSLLGETGEKLFF.

V is TRBV5-6 and J is TRBJ2-5; tentatively, D is TRBD2 (5 bases). Trimming shortened V by 5 bases and J by 5 bases, and 10 bases separated the two germline ends. There are 12 residues in the CDR3. CDR1 is SGHDT and CDR2 is YYEEEE in the germline V gene. CDR3 in DNA: TGTGCCAGCAGGAGGGCGTGGGAGACCCAGTACTTC. This codes for CASRRAWETQYF.

A single count supports this clone. V and J are TRBV27 and TRBJ1-1; perhaps TRBD1 as D (6 bases). The germline V gene encodes CDR1 MNHEY and CDR2 SMNVEV (reference sequence). V lost 6 bases and J 3 bases, leaving 11 bases between the germline ends. CDR3 length equals 13 residues. CDR3 sequence reads: CASRSQGYTEAFF. DNA of the CDR3: TGTGCCAGCAGGTCACAGGGATACACTGAAGCTTTCTTT.

This chain joins TRBV19 and TRBJ1-2; D gene ambiguous. V dropped 6 bases and J dropped 6 bases, with 14 bases sitting between them. The CDR3 has 13 amino acids. The germline gives CDR1 LNHDA, CDR2 SQIVND (reference sequence). The CDR3 nucleotides read TGTGCCAGTAGAATCTCGGTCCTTGATGGCTACACCTTC. Translated: CASRISVLDGYTF. Full variable domain (rest looked up from reference TRBV19 and TRBJ1-2): DGGITQSPKYLFRKEGQNVTLSCEQNLNHDAMYWYRQDPGQGLRLIYYSQIVNDFQKGDIAEGYSVSREKKESFPLTVTSAQKNPTAFYLCASRISVLDGYTFGSGTRLTVV.

This clone showed up just once. The chain has TRBV6-5 and TRBJ2-7, with 11 positions matching TRBD2. Per germline, CDR1 MNHEY and CDR2 SVGAGI. The ends lost 6 bases at V and 6 bases at J; junction bases unmatched: 7. CDR3 length: 14 residues. CDR3 protein: CASRLAGAPGEQYF. The DNA of the CDR3 is TGTGCCAGCAGACTAGCGGGAGCTCCGGGCGAGCAGTACTTC.

The V call is TRBV5-1, the J call TRBJ2-6; 8 bases fit TRBD2. J lost 0 bases, V lost 4 bases, and 3 bases had no gene match. The CDR3 is made up of 16 amino acids. Germline CDR1 is SGHRS and CDR2 is YFSETQ. The CDR3, as DNA: TGCGCCAGCAGCCCGGGGGGGGCCTCTGGGGCCAACGTCCTGACTTTC. Amino acids: CASSPGGASGANVLTF.

This chain connects TRBV27 to TRBJ2-3; D not resolved. Germline V lookup: CDR1 MNHEY, CDR2 SMNVEV (reference sequence). The V and J ends lost 1 base and 5 bases respectively, with 10 bases between them. The CDR3 totals 14 residues. CDR3 bases: TGTGCCAGCAGTTTATTGCCCCGGATAGATACGCAGTATTTT. This codes for CASSLLPRIDTQYF.

The rearrangement links TRBV7-2 to TRBJ2-1; D is uncertain. Trimming cost V 1 base and J 8 bases, with 9 bases left between them. CDR3 length equals 13 residues. Germline loops: CDR1 SGHTA, CDR2 FQGNSA. The CDR3 DNA reads as TGTGCCAGCAGCTTAGTCCTCGTCCATGAGCAGTTCTTC. Amino acids: CASSLVLVHEQFF.

On this clone itself: At the DNA level, this CDR3 is encoded by other sequences in the same sample as well. The rearrangement uses TRBV28 and TRBJ2-1, with TRBD2 as a possible D gene (5 bases). The CDR3 has 14 residues. V shed 3 bases and J shed 2 bases, with 8 bases lying between them. Germline CDR1 MDHEN, CDR2 SYDVKM. The chain's CDR3 is CASSLAGAYNEQFF. The CDR3 coding sequence is TGTGCCAGCAGTTTGGCGGGCGCCTACAATGAGCAGTTCTTC. Filled out from reference TRBV28 and TRBJ2-1, the complete variable domain reads DVKVTQSSRYLVKRTGEKVFLECVQDMDHENMFWYRQDPGLGLRLIYFSYDVKMKEKGDIPEGYSVSREKKERFSLILESASTNQTSMYLCASSLAGAYNEQFFGPGTRLTVL.

J is TRBJ2-3 and V is TRBV5-1; 8 bases fit TRBD2. The CDR3 extends over 15 amino acids. The germline gives CDR1 SGHRS, CDR2 YFSETQ. After removal of 4 bases from V and 5 bases from J, the junction contained 9 bases not matched to a gene. CDR3 bases: TGCGCCAGCAGCCTCGAATCTCTAGCGGGAGATACGCAGTATTTT. This translates into CASSLESLAGDTQYF.

This clone was recorded only once. Here the CDR3 DNA reads TGTGCCAGCAGTCGACAGAATAATGAGCAGTTCTTC. Translation: CASSRQNNEQFF. V and J are TRBV28 and TRBJ2-1; D may be TRBD1 (5 bases). Germline V CDR1 and CDR2: MDHEN, SYDVKM. The CDR3 is made up of 12 amino acids. V lost 5 bases to trimming and J lost 7 bases, with 9 bases between them.

This chain links TRBV28 with TRBJ1-1; weak D call: TRBD1 (6 bases). From germline, CDR1 is MDHEN and CDR2 SYDVKM. V dropped 6 bases and J dropped 4 bases, with 27 bases sitting between them. The CDR3 has 18 residues. This chain's CDR3 is CASRRRDIHPYLTTEAFF. The CDR3 DNA follows: TGTGCCAGCAGGCGACGGGACATACACCCCTACCTAACCACTGAAGCTTTCTTT.

The rearrangement links TRBV2 to TRBJ1-1; D uncertain. In germline, CDR1 is SNHLY, CDR2 FYNNEI. Trimming left V 7 bases short and J 1 base short, with 13 bases between. CDR3 length equals 14 residues. The CDR3 loop reads CASTIRQTNTEAFF. CDR3 bases: TGTGCCAGCACTATTCGACAAACGAACACTGAAGCTTTCTTT. Drawing the rest from reference TRBV2 and TRBJ1-1, the complete variable domain is EPEVTQTPSHQVTQMGQEVILRCVPISNHLYFYWYRQILGQKVEFLVSFYNNEISEKSEIFDDQFSVERPDGSNFTLKIRSTKLEDSAMYFCASTIRQTNTEAFFGQGTRLTVV.

The J gene is TRBJ1-1, the V gene TRBV7-2; D remains ambiguous. The ends were cut back, 8 bases at V and 13 bases at J, with 11 bases in the middle. The CDR3 consists of 9 residues. The germline V gene has CDR1 SGHTA and CDR2 FQGNSA. The CDR3 bases are TGTGCCAGCGCCCTACACGGTTTCTTT. Encoded protein: CASALHGFF.

The sample holds one count of this clone. The chain links TRBV11-2 to TRBJ2-1; possible D gene TRBD2, 5 bases. The CDR3 runs 16 residues. V was trimmed by 3 bases and J by 4 bases, leaving 16 bases between them. Germline loops: CDR1 SGHAT, CDR2 FQNNGV. CDR3 sequence: CASSFGSSVIYNEQFF. The CDR3 nucleotides are TGTGCCAGCAGCTTCGGCAGTAGCGTAATATACAATGAGCAGTTCTTC.

DNA for the CDR3: TGTGCCAGCAGTTTAGGGTCGGGGGGTGGCTACACCTTC. This codes for CASSLGSGGGYTF. The chain is built from TRBV28 and TRBJ1-2; D possibly corresponds to TRBD1 (5 bases). CDR3 length: 13 amino acids. Germline loops: CDR1 MDHEN, CDR2 SYDVKM. Deletions cut 2 bases from V and 7 bases from J, with 11 bases between.